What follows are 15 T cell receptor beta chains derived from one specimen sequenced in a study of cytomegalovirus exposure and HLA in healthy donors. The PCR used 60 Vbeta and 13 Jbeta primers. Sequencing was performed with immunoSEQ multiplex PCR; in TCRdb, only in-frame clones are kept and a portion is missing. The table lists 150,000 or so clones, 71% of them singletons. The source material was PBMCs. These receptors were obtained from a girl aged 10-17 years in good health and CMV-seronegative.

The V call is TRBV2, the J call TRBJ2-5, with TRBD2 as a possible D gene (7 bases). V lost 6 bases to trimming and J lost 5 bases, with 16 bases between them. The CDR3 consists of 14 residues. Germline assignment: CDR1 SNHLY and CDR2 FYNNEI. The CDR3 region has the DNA TGTGCCAGCAGATCGTTGGGGGGGCGGGAGACCCAGTACTTC. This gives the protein CASRSLGGRETQYF.

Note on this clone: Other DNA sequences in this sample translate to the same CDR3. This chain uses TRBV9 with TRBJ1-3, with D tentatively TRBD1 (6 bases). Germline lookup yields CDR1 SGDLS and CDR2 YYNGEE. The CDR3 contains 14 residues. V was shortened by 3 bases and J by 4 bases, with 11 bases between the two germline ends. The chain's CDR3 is CASSAQGSGNTIYF. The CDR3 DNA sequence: TGTGCCAGCAGCGCACAGGGCTCCGGAAACACCATATATTTT.

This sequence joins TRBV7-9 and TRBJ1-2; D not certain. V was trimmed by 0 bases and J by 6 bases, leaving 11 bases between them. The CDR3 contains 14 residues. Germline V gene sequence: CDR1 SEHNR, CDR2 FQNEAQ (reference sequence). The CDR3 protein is CASSLAAQVDGYTF. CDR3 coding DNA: TGTGCCAGCAGCTTAGCGGCTCAGGTGGATGGCTACACCTTC.

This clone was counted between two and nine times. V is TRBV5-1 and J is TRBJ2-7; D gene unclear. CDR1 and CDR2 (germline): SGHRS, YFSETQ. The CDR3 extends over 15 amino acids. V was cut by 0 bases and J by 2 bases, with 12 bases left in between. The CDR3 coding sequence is TGCGCCAGCAGCTTGGCCGAGATCCTCCCCTACGAGCAGTACTTC. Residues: CASSLAEILPYEQYF.

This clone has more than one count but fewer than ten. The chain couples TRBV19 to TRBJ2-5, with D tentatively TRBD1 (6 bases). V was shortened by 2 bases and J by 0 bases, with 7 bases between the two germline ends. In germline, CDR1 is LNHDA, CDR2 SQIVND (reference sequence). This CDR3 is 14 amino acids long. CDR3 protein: CASSIRQDQETQYF. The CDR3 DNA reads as TGTGCCAGTAGTATAAGACAGGACCAAGAGACCCAGTACTTC. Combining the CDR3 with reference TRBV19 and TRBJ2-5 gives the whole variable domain DGGITQSPKYLFRKEGQNVTLSCEQNLNHDAMYWYRQDPGQGLRLIYYSQIVNDFQKGDIAEGYSVSREKKESFPLTVTSAQKNPTAFYLCASSIRQDQETQYFGPGTRLLVL.

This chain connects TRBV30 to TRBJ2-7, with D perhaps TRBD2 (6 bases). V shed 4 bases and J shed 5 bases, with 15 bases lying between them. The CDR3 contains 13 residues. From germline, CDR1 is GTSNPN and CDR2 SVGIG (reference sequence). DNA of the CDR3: TGTGCCTGGAAGTCCCCAGGGAGGAACGAGCAGTACTTC. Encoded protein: CAWKSPGRNEQYF. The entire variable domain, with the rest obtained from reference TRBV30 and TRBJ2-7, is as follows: SQTIHQWPATLVQPVGSPLSLECTVEGTSNPNLYWYRQAAGRGLQLLFYSVGIGQISSEVPQNLSASRPQDRQFILSSKKLLLSDSGFYLCAWKSPGRNEQYFGPGTRLTVT.

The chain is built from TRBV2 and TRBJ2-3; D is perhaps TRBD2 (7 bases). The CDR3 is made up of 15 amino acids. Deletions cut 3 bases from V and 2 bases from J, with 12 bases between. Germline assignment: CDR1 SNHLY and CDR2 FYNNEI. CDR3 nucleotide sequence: TGTGCCAGCAGTGAGAGGGGGGGGGACACAGATACGCAGTATTTT. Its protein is CASSERGGDTDTQYF. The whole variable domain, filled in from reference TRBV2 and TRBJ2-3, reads EPEVTQTPSHQVTQMGQEVILRCVPISNHLYFYWYRQILGQKVEFLVSFYNNEISEKSEIFDDQFSVERPDGSNFTLKIRSTKLEDSAMYFCASSERGGDTDTQYFGPGTRLTVL.

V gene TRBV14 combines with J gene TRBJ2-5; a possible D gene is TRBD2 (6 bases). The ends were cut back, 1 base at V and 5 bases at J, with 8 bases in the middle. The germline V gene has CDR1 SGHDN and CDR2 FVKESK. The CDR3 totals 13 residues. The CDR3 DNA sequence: TGTGCCAGCAGCCAAGGACTAGTGGAGACCCAGTACTTC. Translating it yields CASSQGLVETQYF.

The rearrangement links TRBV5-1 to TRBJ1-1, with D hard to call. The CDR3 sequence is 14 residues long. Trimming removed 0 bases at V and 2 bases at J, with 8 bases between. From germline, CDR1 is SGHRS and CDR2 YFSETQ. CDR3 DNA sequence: TGCGCCAGCAGCTTGGCGGAGATCAACACTGAAGCTTTCTTT. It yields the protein CASSLAEINTEAFF.

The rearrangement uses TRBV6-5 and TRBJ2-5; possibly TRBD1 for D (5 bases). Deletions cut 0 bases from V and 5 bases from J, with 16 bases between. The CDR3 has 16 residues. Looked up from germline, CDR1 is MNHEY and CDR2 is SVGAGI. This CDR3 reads CASSYSILDSMETQYF. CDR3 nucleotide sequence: TGTGCCAGCAGTTACTCGATTCTAGACAGCATGGAGACCCAGTACTTC.

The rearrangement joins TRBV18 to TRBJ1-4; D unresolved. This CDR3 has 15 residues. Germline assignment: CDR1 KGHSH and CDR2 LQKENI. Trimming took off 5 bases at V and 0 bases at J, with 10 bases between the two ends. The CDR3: CASSGPGTTNEKLFF. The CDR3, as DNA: TGTGCCAGCTCAGGACCGGGAACAACTAATGAAAAACTGTTTTTT.

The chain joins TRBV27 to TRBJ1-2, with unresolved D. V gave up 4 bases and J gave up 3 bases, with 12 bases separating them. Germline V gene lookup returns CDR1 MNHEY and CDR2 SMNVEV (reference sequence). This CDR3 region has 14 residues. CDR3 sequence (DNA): TGTGCCAGCAGTTCTACCAGAGAGGACTATGGCTACACCTTC. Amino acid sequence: CASSSTREDYGYTF.

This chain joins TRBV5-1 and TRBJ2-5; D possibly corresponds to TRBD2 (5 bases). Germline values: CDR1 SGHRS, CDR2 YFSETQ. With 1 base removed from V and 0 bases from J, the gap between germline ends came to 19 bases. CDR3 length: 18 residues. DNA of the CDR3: TGCGCCAGCAGCTTGCGTAGTTCTGGTTGGGAGAACCAAGAGACCCAGTACTTC. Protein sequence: CASSLRSSGWENQETQYF.

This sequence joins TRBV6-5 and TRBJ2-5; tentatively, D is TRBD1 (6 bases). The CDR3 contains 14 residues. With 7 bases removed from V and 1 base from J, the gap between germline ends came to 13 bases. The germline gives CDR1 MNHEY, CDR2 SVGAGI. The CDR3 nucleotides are TGTGCCAGCAACGCACGGACAGCCCAAGAGACCCAGTACTTC. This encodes CASNARTAQETQYF.

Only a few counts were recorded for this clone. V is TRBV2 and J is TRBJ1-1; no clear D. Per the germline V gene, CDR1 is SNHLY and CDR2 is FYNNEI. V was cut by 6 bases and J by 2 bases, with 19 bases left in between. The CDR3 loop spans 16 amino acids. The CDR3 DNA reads TGTGCCAGCAGCGCCCTCGGAGCGGGCTTAAACACTGAAGCTTTCTTT. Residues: CASSALGAGLNTEAFF.